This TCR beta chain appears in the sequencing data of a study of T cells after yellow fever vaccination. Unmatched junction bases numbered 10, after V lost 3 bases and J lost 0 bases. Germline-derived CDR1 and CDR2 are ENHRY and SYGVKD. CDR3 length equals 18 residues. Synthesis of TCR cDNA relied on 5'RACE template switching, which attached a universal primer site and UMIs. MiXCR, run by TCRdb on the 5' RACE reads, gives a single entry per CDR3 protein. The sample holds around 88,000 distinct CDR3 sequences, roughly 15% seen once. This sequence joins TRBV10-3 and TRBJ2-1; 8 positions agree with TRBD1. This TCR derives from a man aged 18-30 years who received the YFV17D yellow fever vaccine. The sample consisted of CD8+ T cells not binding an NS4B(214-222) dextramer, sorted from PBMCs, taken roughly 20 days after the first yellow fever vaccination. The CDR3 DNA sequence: TGTGCCATCAGTGATGGGGACAGGATCTGGAACTCCTACAATGAGCAGTTCTTC. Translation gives CAISDGDRIWNSYNEQFF.